This T cell receptor (beta chain) was found in a study of T cells after yellow fever vaccination (dated by TCRdb to between 2018 and 2020). With regard to the full study: Libraries from fractions with low cell numbers were prepared with the SMART-Seq v4 Ultra Low Input RNA kit. The cohort comprised two healthy male donors, one aged 18 to 30 and one aged 30 to 40 years. Blood was collected at multiple timepoints before and after primary and secondary immunization, and bulk PBMC replicates and cell subsets were isolated. To follow T-cell clones before and after primary and booster YFV17D yellow fever vaccination, bulk TCR alpha and beta repertoires were sequenced over time.

The treatment or condition label corresponds to: live attenuated yellow fever vaccine strain. At each blood-draw timepoint, two biological replicates of bulk PBMCs were obtained. PBMCs were isolated from peripheral blood using a standard Ficoll-Paque protocol. RNA was extracted with TriZol from bulk PBMCs, CD4 and CD8 fractions, and dextramer-positive and dextramer-negative fractions. According to the germline V gene, CDR1 reads SGHVS and CDR2 reads FNYEAQ. Reading from cysteine to phenylalanine, the CDR3 counts 13 amino acids. Kept here is only the CDR3 DNA, which spans 39 bases and is read in frame from base 1. V and J lose 5 bases and 7 bases, and a span of 11 bases separates them. TCR cDNA was synthesized by 5'RACE template switching, through which a universal primer site and unique molecular identifiers were introduced. cDNA synthesis was primed from both the TCR alpha and TCR beta constant segments. Two PCR steps were used to amplify libraries, with sample barcodes and sequencing adapters being added in the second step. Sequencing of libraries was done on Illumina HiSeq 2500 (2x100 bp) or NovaSeq (2x150 bp). The study's own analysis went as follows. MIGEC handled demultiplexing of reads and collapsing into UMI consensus sequences, while MiXCR performed V(D)J alignment. Vaccine-responding clonotypes were identified with edgeR using replicate PBMC samples, with FDR below 0.01 and a log2 fold change above 5 up to day 15 being required. Each bulk clonotype received a CD4 or CD8 identity based on whether the sequenced CD4 or CD8 repertoire contained that clonotype at higher abundance. TCRdb trimmed the raw reads at Q25, called clones with MiXCR and kept productive beta chains. Each entry is one CDR3 protein sequence, shown with its most common DNA and genes. In this record, the V and J calls reflect TCRdb's handling and not the investigators' own analysis. This sample has nearly 350,000 distinct CDR3 sequences in its table, and about 8.3% of those were observed once. The top ten clones comprise about 16% of the sample.

This clonotype has a handful of counts. Its antigen has not been determined. Nothing much larger sits one base from this clone, and base qualities are not available. Overall study results and their limits: Compared with the primary T-cell response, the secondary T-cell response was faster but weaker, reaching its peak on day 5 rather than on day 15. Because the study included only a couple of donors, the extent to which the findings can be generalized is limited. Computational filtering was required because FACS-sorted repertoires could contain abundant contaminating clonotypes from the bulk population. A small share of clonotypes occurred in both CD4 and CD8 compartments, likely arising from convergent recombination. After the booster, most clones that had expanded after primary vaccination were detected again (about 95% of CD4 and around nine tenths of CD8), suggesting broad maintenance of memory.

Sequenced here: PBMCs, sampled more than 35 days after the first yellow fever vaccination. The chain couples TRBV7-6 to TRBJ2-2, with no D gene named confidently. The source is a man in his late teens or twenties who received the YFV17D yellow fever vaccine. CDR3 protein: CASSKVPVGELFF. The nucleotide sequence is TGTGCCAGCAGCAAAGTCCCCGTCGGGGAGCTGTTTTTT.